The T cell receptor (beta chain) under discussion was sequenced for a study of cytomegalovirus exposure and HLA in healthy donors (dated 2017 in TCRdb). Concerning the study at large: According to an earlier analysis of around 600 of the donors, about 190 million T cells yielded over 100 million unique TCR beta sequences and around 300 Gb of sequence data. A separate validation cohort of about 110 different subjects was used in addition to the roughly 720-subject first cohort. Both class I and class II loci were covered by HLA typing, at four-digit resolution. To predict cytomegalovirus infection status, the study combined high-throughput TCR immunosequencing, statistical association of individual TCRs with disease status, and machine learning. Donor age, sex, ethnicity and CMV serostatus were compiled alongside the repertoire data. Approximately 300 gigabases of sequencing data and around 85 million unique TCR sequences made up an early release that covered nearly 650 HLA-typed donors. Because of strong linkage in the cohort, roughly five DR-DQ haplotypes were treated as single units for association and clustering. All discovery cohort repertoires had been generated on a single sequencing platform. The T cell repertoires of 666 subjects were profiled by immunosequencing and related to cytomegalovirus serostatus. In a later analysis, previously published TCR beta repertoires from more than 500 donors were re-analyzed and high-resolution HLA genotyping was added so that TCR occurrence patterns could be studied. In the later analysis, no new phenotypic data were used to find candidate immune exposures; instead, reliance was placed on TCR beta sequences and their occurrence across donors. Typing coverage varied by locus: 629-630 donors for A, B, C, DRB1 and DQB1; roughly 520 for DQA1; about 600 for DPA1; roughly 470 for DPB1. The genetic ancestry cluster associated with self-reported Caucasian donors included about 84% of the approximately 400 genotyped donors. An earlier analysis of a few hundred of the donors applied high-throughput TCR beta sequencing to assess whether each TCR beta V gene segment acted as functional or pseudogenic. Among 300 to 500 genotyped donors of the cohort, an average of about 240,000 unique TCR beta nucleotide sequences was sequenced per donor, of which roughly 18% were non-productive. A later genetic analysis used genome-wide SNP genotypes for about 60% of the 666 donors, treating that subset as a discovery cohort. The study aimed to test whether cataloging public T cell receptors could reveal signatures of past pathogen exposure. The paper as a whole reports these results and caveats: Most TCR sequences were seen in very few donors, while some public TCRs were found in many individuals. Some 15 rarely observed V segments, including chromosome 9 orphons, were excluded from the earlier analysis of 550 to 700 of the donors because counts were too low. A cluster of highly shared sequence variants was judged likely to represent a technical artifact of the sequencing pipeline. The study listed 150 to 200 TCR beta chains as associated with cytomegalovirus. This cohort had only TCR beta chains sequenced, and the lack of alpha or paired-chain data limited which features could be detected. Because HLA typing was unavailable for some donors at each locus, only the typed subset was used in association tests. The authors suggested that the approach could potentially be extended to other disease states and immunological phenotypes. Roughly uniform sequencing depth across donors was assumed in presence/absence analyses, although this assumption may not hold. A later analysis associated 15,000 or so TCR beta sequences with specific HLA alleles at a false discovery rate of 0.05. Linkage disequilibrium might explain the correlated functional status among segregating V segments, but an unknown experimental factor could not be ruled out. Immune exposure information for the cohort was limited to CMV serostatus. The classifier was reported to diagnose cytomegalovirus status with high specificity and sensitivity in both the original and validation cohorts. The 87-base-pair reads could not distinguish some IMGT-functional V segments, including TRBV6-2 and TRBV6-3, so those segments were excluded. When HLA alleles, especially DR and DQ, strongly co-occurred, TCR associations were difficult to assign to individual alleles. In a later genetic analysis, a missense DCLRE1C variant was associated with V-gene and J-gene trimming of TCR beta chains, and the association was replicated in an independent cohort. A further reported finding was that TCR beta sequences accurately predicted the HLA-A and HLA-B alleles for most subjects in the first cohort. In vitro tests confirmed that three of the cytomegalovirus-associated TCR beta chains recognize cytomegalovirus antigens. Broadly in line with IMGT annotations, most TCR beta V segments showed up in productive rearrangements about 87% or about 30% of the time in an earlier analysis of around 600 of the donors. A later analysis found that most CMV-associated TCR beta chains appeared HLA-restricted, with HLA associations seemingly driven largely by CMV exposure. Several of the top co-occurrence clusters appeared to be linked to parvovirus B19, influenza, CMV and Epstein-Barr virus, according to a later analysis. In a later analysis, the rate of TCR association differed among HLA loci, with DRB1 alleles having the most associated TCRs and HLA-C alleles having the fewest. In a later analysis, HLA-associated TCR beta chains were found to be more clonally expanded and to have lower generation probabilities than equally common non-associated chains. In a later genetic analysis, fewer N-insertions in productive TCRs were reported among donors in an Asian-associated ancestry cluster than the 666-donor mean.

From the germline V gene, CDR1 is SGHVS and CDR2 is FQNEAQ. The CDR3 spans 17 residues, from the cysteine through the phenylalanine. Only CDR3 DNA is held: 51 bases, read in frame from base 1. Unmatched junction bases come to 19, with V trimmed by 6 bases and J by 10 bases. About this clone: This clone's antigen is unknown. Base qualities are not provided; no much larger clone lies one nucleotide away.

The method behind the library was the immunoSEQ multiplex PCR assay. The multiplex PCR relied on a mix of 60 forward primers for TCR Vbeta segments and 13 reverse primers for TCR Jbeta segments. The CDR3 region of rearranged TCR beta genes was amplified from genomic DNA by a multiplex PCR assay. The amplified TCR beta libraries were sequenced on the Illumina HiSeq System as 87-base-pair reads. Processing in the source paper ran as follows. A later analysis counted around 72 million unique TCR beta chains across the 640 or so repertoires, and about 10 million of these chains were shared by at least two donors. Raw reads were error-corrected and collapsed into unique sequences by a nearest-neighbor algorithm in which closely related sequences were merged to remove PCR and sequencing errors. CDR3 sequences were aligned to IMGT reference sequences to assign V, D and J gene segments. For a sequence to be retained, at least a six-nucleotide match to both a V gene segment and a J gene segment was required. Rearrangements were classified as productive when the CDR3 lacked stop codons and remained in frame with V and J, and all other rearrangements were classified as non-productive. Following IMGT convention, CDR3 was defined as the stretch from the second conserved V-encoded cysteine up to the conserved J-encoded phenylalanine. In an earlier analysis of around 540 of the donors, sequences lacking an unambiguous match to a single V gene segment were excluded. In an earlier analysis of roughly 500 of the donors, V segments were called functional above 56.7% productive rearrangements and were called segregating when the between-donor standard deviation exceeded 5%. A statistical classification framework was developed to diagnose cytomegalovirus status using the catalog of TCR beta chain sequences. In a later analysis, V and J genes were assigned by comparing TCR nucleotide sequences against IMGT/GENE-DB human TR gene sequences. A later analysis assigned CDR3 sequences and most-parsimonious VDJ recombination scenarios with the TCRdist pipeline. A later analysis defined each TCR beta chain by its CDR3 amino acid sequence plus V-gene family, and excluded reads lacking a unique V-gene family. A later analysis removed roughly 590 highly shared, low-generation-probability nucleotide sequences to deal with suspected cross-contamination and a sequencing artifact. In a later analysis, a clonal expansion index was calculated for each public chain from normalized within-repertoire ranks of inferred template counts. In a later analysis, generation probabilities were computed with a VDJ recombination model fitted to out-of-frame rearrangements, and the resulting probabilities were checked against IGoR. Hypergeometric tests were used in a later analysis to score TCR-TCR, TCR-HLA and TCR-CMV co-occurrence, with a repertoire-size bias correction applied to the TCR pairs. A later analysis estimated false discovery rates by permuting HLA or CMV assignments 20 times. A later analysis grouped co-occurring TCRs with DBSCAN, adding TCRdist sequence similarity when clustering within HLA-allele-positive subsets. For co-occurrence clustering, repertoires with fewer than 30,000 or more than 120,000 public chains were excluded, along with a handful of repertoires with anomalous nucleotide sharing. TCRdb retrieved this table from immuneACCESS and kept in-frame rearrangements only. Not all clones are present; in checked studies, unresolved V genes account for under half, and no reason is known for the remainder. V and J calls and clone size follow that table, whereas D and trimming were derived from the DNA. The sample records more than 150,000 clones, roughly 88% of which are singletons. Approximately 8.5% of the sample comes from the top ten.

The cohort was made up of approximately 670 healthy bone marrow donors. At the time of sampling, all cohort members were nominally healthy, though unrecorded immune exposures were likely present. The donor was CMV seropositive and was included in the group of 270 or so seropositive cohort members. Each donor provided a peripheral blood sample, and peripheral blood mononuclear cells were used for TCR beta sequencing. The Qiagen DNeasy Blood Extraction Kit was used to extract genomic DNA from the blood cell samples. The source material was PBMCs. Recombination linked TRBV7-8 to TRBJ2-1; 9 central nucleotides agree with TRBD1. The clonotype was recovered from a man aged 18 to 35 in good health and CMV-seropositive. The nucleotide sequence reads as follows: TGTGCCAGCAGGCCCCGCCGCCGGGACAGGGATGGAGGGGAGCAGTTCTTC. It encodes CASRPRRRDRDGGEQFF.